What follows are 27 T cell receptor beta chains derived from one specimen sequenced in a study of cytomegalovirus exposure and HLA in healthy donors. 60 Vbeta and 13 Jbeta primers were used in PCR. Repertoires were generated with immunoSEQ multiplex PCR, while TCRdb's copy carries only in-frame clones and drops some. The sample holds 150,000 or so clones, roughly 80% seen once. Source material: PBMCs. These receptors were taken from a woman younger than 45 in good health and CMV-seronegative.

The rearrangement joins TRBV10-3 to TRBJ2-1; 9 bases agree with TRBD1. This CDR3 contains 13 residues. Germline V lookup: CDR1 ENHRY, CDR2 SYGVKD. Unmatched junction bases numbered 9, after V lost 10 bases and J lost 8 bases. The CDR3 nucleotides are TGTGCCAGCCGGACAGGGGCGGATCATGAGCAGTTCTTC. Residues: CASRTGADHEQFF.

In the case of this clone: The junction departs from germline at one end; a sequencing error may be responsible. CDR3 in amino acids: CSSTQRRASQLKDTQYF. The CDR3 DNA reads TGTTCCAGCACACAAAGGCGGGCTTCCCAATTGAAAGATACGCAGTATTTT. The chain has TRBV7-9 and TRBJ2-3, with D perhaps TRBD2 (5 bases). Germline lookup yields CDR1 SEHNR and CDR2 FQNEAQ (reference sequence). CDR3 length: 17 amino acids.

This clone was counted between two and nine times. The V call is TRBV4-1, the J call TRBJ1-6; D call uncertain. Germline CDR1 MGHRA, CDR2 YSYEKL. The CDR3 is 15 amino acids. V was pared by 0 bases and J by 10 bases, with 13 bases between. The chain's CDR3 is CASSQDTSFPSPLHF. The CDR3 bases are TGCGCCAGCAGCCAAGATACCAGTTTCCCCTCACCCCTCCACTTT.

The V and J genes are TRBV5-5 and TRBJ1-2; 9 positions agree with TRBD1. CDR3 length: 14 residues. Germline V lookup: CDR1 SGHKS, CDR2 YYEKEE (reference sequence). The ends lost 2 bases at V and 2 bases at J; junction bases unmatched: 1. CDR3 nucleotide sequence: TGTGCCAGCAGCTTCGGACAGGGGAACTATGGCTACACCTTC. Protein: CASSFGQGNYGYTF.

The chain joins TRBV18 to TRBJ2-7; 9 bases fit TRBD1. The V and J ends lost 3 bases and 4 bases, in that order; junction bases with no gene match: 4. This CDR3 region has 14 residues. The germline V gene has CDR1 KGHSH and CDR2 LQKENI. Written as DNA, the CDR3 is TGTGCCAGCTCACCCACAGGGGGCGCATACGAGCAGTACTTC. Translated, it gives CASSPTGGAYEQYF.

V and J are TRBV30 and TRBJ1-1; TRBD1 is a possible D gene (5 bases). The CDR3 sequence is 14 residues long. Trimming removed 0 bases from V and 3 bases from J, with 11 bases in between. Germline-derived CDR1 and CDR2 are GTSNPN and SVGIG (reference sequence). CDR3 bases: TGTGCCTGGAGTGTAGAAAGGGGCTACACTGAAGCTTTCTTT. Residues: CAWSVERGYTEAFF. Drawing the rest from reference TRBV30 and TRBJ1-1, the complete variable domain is SQTIHQWPATLVQPVGSPLSLECTVEGTSNPNLYWYRQAAGRGLQLLFYSVGIGQISSEVPQNLSASRPQDRQFILSSKKLLLSDSGFYLCAWSVERGYTEAFFGQGTRLTVV.

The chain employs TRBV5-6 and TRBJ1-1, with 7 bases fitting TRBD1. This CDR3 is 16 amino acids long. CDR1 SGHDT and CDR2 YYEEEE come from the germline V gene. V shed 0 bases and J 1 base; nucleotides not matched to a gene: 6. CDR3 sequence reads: CASSLEIGTENTEAFF. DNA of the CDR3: TGTGCCAGCAGCTTGGAGATCGGGACAGAGAACACTGAAGCTTTCTTT.

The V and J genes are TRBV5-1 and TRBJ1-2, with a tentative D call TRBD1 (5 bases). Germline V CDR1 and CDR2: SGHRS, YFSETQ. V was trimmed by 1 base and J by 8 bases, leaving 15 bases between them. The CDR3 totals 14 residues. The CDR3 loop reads CASSLLGREDGYTF. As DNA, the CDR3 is TGCGCCAGCAGCTTGTTGGGCAGGGAAGACGGCTACACCTTC.

The CDR3 is CASSLATGLGGYTF. Written as DNA, the CDR3 is TGTGCCAGCAGCTTAGCAACAGGGCTGGGTGGCTACACCTTC. The rearrangement uses TRBV7-8 and TRBJ1-2, with TRBD1 as a possible D gene (6 bases). Trimming removed 0 bases at V and 7 bases at J, with 12 bases between. The CDR3 consists of 14 residues. Germline V gene data show CDR1 as SGHVS and CDR2 as FQNEAQ.

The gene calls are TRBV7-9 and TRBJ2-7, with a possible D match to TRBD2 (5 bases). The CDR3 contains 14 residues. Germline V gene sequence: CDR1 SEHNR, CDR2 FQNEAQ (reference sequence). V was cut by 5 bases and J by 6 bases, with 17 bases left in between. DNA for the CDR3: TGTGCCAGCAGCCTCCGCGGGCTGCTCGGCGAGCAGTACTTC. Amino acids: CASSLRGLLGEQYF.

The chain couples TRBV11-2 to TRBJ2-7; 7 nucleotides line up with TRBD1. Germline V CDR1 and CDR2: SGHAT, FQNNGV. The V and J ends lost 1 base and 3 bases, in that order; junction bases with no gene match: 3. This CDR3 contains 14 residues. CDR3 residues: CASSLGPGGYEQYF. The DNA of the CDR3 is TGTGCCAGCAGCTTAGGTCCAGGGGGCTACGAGCAGTACTTC.

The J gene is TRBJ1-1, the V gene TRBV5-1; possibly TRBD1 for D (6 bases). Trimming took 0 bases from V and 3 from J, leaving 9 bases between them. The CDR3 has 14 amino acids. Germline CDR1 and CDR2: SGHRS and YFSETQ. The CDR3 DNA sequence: TGCGCCAGCAGCTTGGAGGGGGGGCACACTGAAGCTTTCTTT. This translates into CASSLEGGHTEAFF.

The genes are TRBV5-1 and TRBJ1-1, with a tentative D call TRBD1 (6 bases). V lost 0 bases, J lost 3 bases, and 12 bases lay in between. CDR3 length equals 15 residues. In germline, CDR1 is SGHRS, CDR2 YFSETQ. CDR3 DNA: TGCGCCAGCAGCTTGGAGGACAGCTCTTACACTGAAGCTTTCTTT. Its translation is CASSLEDSSYTEAFF.

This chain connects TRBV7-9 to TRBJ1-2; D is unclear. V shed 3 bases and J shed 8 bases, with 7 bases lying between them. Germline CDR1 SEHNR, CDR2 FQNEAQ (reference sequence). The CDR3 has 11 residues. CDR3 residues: CASSFSRGYTF. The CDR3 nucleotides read TGTGCCAGCAGCTTTAGTCGGGGCTACACCTTC. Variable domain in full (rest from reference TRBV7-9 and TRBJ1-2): DTGVSQNPRHKITKRGQNVTFRCDPISEHNRLYWYRQTLGQGPEFLTYFQNEAQLEKSRLLSDRFSAERPKGSFSTLEIQRTEQGDSAMYLCASSFSRGYTFGSGTRLTVV.

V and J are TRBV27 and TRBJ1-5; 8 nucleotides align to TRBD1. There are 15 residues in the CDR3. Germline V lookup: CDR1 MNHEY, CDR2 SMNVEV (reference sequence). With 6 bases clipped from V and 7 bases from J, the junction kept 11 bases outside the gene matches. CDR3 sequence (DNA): TGTGCCAGCAGCCTAAGACAGGGGCTAGACCAGCCCCAGCATTTT. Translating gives CASSLRQGLDQPQHF.

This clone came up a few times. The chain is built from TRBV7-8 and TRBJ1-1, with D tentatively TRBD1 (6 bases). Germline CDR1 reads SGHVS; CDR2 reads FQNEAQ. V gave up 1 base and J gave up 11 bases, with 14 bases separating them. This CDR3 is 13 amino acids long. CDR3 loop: CASSLDMAGVAFF. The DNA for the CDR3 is TGTGCCAGCAGCTTAGATATGGCAGGGGTTGCTTTCTTT.

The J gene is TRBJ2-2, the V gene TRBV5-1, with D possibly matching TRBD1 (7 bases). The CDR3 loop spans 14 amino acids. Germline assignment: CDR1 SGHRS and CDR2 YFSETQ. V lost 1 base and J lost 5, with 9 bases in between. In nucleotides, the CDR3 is TGCGCCAGCAGCTTGCAGGGGGGAACCGGGGAGCTGTTTTTT. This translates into CASSLQGGTGELFF.

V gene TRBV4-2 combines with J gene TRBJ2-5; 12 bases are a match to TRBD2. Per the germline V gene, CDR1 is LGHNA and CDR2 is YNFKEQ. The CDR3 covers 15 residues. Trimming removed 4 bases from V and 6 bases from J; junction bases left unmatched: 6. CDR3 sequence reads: CASSRILAGGQTQYF. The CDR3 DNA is TGTGCCAGCAGCCGGATACTAGCGGGGGGACAGACCCAGTACTTC.

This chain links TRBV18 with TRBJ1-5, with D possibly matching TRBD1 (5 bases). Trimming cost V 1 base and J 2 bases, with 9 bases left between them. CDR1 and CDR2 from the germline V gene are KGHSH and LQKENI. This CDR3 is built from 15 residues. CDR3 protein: CASSPLDSRNQPQHF. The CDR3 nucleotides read TGTGCCAGCTCACCACTAGACAGTCGCAATCAGCCCCAGCATTTT.

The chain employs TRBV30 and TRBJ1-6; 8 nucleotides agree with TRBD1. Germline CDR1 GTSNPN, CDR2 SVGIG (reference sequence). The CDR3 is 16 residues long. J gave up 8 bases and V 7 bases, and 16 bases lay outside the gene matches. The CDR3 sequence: CASTLNPGQDHSPLHF. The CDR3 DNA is TGTGCCTCCACTCTTAACCCGGGACAGGATCATTCACCCCTCCACTTT. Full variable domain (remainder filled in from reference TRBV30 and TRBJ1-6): SQTIHQWPATLVQPVGSPLSLECTVEGTSNPNLYWYRQAAGRGLQLLFYSVGIGQISSEVPQNLSASRPQDRQFILSSKKLLLSDSGFYLCASTLNPGQDHSPLHFGNGTRLTVT.

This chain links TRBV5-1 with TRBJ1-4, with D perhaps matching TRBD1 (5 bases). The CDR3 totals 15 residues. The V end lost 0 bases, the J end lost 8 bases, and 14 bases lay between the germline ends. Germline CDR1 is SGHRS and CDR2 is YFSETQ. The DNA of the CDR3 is TGCGCCAGCAGCTTGGAAGGACATGGAAAGGAAAAACTGTTTTTT. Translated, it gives CASSLEGHGKEKLFF.

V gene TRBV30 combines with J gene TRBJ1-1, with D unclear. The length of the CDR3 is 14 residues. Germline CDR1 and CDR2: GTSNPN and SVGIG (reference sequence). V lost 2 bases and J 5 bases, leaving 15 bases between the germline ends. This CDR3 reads CAWSLNTGRTEAFF. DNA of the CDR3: TGTGCCTGGAGTCTCAACACGGGGAGGACTGAAGCTTTCTTT.

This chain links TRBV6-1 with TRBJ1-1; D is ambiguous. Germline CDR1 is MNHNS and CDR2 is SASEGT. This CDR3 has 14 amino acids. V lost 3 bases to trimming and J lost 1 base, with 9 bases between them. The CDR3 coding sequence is TGTGCCAGCAGTGAGCTTTCGGGGAACACTGAAGCTTTCTTT. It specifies CASSELSGNTEAFF.

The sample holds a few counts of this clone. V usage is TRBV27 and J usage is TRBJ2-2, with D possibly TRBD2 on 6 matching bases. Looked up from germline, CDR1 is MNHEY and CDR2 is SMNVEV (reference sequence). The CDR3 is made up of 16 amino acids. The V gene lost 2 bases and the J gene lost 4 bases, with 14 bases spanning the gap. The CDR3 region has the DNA TGTGCCAGCAGTTTACCCCGTATGGGAGGCACCGGGGAGCTGTTTTTT. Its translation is CASSLPRMGGTGELFF.

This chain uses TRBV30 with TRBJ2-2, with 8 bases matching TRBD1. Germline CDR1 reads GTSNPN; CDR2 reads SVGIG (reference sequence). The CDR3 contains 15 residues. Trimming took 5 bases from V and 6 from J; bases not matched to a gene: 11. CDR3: CAWESGGYRSGELFF. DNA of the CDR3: TGTGCCTGGGAATCAGGGGGCTATAGATCCGGGGAGCTGTTTTTT.

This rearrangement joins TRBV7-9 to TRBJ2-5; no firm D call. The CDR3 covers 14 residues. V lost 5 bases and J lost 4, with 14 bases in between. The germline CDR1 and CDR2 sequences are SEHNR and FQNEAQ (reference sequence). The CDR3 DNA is TGTGCCAGCAGCGGTTGGGCCCTGGGAGAGACCCAGTACTTC. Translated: CASSGWALGETQYF.

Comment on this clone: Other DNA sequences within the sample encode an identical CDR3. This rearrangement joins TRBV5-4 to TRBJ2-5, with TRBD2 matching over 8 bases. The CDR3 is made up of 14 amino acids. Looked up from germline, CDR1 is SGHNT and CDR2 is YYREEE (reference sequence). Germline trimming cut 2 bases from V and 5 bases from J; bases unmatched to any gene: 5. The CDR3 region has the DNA TGTGCCAGCAGCTTAGCGGGGGCATGGGAGACCCAGTACTTC. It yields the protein CASSLAGAWETQYF.